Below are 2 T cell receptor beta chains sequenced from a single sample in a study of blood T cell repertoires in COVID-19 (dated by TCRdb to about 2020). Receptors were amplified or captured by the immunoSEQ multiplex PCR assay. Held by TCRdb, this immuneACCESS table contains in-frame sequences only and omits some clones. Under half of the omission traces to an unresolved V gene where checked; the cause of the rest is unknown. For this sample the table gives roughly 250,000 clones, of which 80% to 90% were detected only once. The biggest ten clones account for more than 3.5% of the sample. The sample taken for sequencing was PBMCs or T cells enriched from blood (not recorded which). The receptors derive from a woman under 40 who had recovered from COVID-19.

As DNA, the CDR3 is TGTGCCAGCAGCAAAATGTCTGGGGGACTAGTAAATGAGCAGTTCTTC. It codes for CASSKMSGGLVNEQFF. The rearrangement links TRBV21-1 to TRBJ2-1; the table's D call of TRBD2 was not tested on the DNA. TRBV21-1 is described as a pseudogene. The length of the CDR3 is 16 residues.

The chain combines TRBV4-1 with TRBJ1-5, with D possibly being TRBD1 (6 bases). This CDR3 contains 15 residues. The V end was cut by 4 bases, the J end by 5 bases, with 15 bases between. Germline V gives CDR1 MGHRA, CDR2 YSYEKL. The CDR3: CASSPGTRGDQPQHF. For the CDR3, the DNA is TGCGCCAGCAGCCCCGGGACAAGGGGTGATCAGCCCCAGCATTTT.